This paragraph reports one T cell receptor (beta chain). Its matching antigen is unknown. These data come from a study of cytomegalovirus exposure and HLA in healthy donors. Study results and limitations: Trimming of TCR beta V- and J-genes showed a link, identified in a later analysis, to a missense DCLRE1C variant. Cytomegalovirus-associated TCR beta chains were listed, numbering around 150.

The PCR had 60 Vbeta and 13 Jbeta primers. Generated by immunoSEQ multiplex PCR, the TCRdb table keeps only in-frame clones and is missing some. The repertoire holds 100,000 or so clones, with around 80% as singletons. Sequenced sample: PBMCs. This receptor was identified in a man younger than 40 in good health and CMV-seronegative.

CDR3 amino acids: CASSSRTGTLEELFF. CDR3 coding DNA: TGCGCCAGCAGTTCGAGGACGGGGACTCTGGAGGAGCTGTTTTTT. V is TRBV5-1 and J is TRBJ2-2; a weak D match, TRBD2 (6 bases). Germline CDR1 and CDR2: SGHRS and YFSETQ. This CDR3 comprises 15 residues. V lost 5 bases and J lost 10, with 21 bases in between.